The 3 T cell receptor beta chains presented below share a single source sample, sequenced in a study of metastatic and nonmetastatic thyroid tumors. Patients underwent thyroid surgery, and none had received any treatment before it. TCRdb re-analyzed the PCR reads through MiXCR. The sample lists over 15,000 clones, 9.5% to 15% occurring once. What was sequenced was blood. These receptors were collected from a female donor with papillary thyroid cancer or a benign thyroid nodule (not recorded which). Some clones in this sample may be carry-over from other donors' samples.

This clone was picked up a small number of times. This chain joins TRBV24-1 and TRBJ2-3; the D gene is possibly TRBD1 (6 bases). Germline values: CDR1 KGHDR, CDR2 SFDVKD. V lost 4 bases, J lost 4 bases, and 14 bases lay in between. The CDR3 length is 15 residues. DNA for the CDR3: TGTGCCACCAGTGACCCAAGGACAGCCGCAGATACGCAGTATTTT. Its protein product is CATSDPRTAADTQYF.

This clone was seen a handful of times. Different DNA sequences within this sample yield the same CDR3. The chain carries TRBV11-1 and TRBJ1-1; TRBD1 might be the D (5 bases). This CDR3 is 16 amino acids long. In germline, CDR1 is SGHAT, CDR2 FQDESV (reference sequence). With 5 bases removed from V and 0 bases from J, the gap between germline ends came to 16 bases. DNA for the CDR3: TGTGCCAGCAGCCGACCAGGACACCCGATGAACACTGAAGCTTTCTTT. It encodes CASSRPGHPMNTEAFF.

V is TRBV30 and J is TRBJ2-7, with no clear D. CDR1 is GTSNPN, CDR2 SVGIG, per germline (reference sequence). The length of the CDR3 is 12 residues. The germline V and J ends were trimmed by 3 bases and 7 bases, with 13 bases remaining between them. This CDR3 reads CAWRRMMGEQYF. The DNA of the CDR3 is TGTGCCTGGAGACGGATGATGGGGGAGCAGTACTTC.